This T cell receptor beta chain emerged from a study of OX40 agonist ivuxolimab in advanced cancers. In the study overall: Dose-escalation subjects each had hepatocellular carcinoma, melanoma, renal cell or head and neck cancer. A mean age of about 59 years, range roughly 20 to 85, was recorded, and 70% to 85% were male.

On this clone itself: Its specificity is not known.

Germline lookup yields CDR1 MNHEY and CDR2 SVGAGI. V shed 5 bases, J shed 2 bases, and the junction held 0 bases outside the gene matches. The CDR3 is made up of 14 amino acids. Clones were read by immunoSEQ multiplex PCR, and TCRdb kept only the in-frame ones, dropping some. The sample gives 30,000 or so clones, approximately 80% of which show up once; over 12% is in the top ten. Study-wide results and caveats: Clonal expansion from baseline to week 6 occurred in both CD4+ and CD8+ T cells.

Any history of autoimmune disease or systemic immunosuppression disqualified patients. The TCR originated in an adult with an advanced solid tumor such as melanoma, head and neck, liver or kidney cancer. The genes are TRBV6-5 and TRBJ2-1; 10 nucleotides align to TRBD1. Sample: CD4+ or CD8+ T cells sorted from blood, taken in a trial of the OX40 agonist ivuxolimab. The DNA of the CDR3 is TGTGCCAGCAGTGGACAGGGGGCCTACAATGAGCAGTTCTTC. This codes for CASSGQGAYNEQFF.